The 29 T cell receptor beta chains reported below all come from one sample, sequenced in a study of Graves' ophthalmopathy and Graves' hyperthyroidism. Transcripts of RNA were the source for amplifying TCR beta CDR3 regions. A first-round RT-PCR used HTBI primers, followed by a second-round multiplex PCR. TCRdb called the multiplex PCR reads again in MiXCR, with one record for every CDR3 protein. The table has about 620,000 distinct CDR3 sequences, 22% seen once. Sequencing was performed on peripheral blood. Receptor source: a woman aged 18-29 years with stable Graves' hyperthyroidism. Some clones in this sample may be carry-over from other donors' samples.

This clonotype was found many times. V and J are TRBV2 and TRBJ2-7; TRBD2 is a possible D gene (6 bases). The CDR3 length is 14 residues. CDR1 SNHLY and CDR2 FYNNEI come from the germline V gene. Trimming took off 4 bases at V and 2 bases at J, with 12 bases between the two ends. Written as DNA, the CDR3 is TGTGCCAGCAGTGTTGGGAGGCCGCCCTACGAGCAGTACTTC. Residues: CASSVGRPPYEQYF.

Ten or more counts support this clonotype. This rearrangement joins TRBV6-1 to TRBJ1-2; D possibly corresponds to TRBD1 (6 bases). Trimming cost V 6 bases and J 3 bases, with 17 bases left between them. The V gene's germline CDR1 is MNHNS and CDR2 SASEGT. The CDR3 is made up of 15 amino acids. The CDR3 region is CASRHPVRGDYGYTF. The CDR3 DNA follows: TGTGCCAGCAGGCACCCTGTTAGGGGGGACTATGGCTACACCTTC.

This clonotype was observed many times. The gene calls are TRBV19 and TRBJ1-1; D is ambiguous. Germline V gene data show CDR1 as LNHDA and CDR2 as SQIVND (reference sequence). CDR3 length equals 14 residues. The V and J ends lost 3 bases and 3 bases respectively, with 11 bases between them. In DNA form, the CDR3 reads TGTGCCAGTAGTATTGGGTTCACGGACACTGAAGCTTTCTTT. Amino acid sequence: CASSIGFTDTEAFF.

The chain recombines TRBV29-1 with TRBJ2-5; D call uncertain. With 3 bases removed from V and 0 bases from J, the gap between germline ends came to 11 bases. Germline values: CDR1 SQVTM, CDR2 ANQGSEA. The CDR3 spans 14 residues. The CDR3 coding sequence is TGCAGCGTTGAGACAAGGTCGTACCAAGAGACCCAGTACTTC. Its protein product is CSVETRSYQETQYF.

This clonotype has at least ten counts. Here the CDR3 DNA reads TGTGCCAGCAGTTACTCGAGGCAGGCCCACGAGCAGTACTTC. It specifies CASSYSRQAHEQYF. The chain couples TRBV6-5 to TRBJ2-7, with D hard to call. The CDR3 is 14 amino acids. V was pared by 0 bases and J by 5 bases, with 11 bases between. Germline CDR1 and CDR2: MNHEY and SVGAGI.

This clonotype was seen a few times. The chain links TRBV6-1 to TRBJ2-7; D remains ambiguous. Per the germline V gene, CDR1 is MNHNS and CDR2 is SASEGT. This CDR3 comprises 13 residues. Trimming shortened V by 6 bases and J by 2 bases, and 11 bases separated the two germline ends. CDR3 amino acids: CASRSPGTYEQYF. CDR3 nucleotides: TGTGCCAGCAGGTCCCCAGGAACCTACGAGCAGTACTTC.

This clonotype was seen at least ten times. This chain joins TRBV29-1 and TRBJ1-1; no clear D. Between the trimmed V and J ends, which lost 1 base and 11 bases, there was a span of 11 bases. Germline V gene sequence: CDR1 SQVTM, CDR2 ANQGSEA. The CDR3 totals 11 residues. The CDR3 coding sequence is TGCAGCGTTGAAGTAGGGCAAAAGGCTTTCTTT. It translates to CSVEVGQKAFF.

The chain links TRBV13 to TRBJ2-2; 9 nucleotides line up with TRBD2. The CDR3 covers 18 residues. The V segment lost 1 base and the J segment 5 bases; nucleotides outside the gene matches: 11. CDR1 and CDR2 from the germline V gene are PRHDT and FYEKMQ (reference sequence). The CDR3 loop reads CASSLVGGRARWTGELFF. CDR3 nucleotides: TGTGCCAGCAGCTTAGTTGGCGGGAGGGCCCGTTGGACCGGGGAGCTGTTTTTT.

This clonotype was seen many times. The chain links TRBV9 to TRBJ1-2, with D perhaps matching TRBD1 (5 bases). V dropped 0 bases and J dropped 3 bases, with 9 bases sitting between them. CDR1 and CDR2 from the germline V gene are SGDLS and YYNGEE. The CDR3 consists of 14 residues. The CDR3 is CASSVGGTHYGYTF. The CDR3 DNA follows: TGTGCCAGCAGCGTAGGCGGGACCCACTATGGCTACACCTTC.

This clonotype was counted at least ten times. The CDR3 coding sequence is TGTGCCAGCAGTCCAAGGGACAGCCCAAATCAGCCCCAGCATTTT. It yields the protein CASSPRDSPNQPQHF. The chain recombines TRBV12-3 or TRBV12-4 with TRBJ1-5, with TRBD1 matching over 7 bases. The CDR3 has 15 amino acids. Trimming removed 5 bases from V and 4 bases from J; junction bases left unmatched: 8.

This clonotype was seen ten or more times. The V gene is TRBV29-1, the J gene TRBJ1-1; TRBD1 matches 8 bases. The CDR3 has 14 amino acids. CDR1 is SQVTM, CDR2 ANQGSEA, per germline. V was pared by 6 bases and J by 4 bases, with 10 bases of the junction left unmatched. The DNA of the CDR3 is TGCAGCGTGTATATAGTCGACAGGGGCACTGAAGCTTTCTTT. Protein: CSVYIVDRGTEAFF. The entire variable domain, with the rest obtained from reference TRBV29-1 and TRBJ1-1, is as follows: SAVISQKPSRDICQRGTSLTIQCQVDSQVTMMFWYRQQPGQSLTLIATANQGSEATYESGFVIDKFPISRPNLTFSTLTVSNMSPEDSSIYLCSVYIVDRGTEAFFGQGTRLTVV.

Written as DNA, the CDR3 is TGTGCCAGCAGTGACCTACAGGGGGCAGACGACGAGCAGTACTTC. This encodes CASSDLQGADDEQYF. The V and J genes are TRBV2 and TRBJ2-7, with 9 positions matching TRBD1. With V trimmed by 3 bases and J by 5 bases, 8 bases remained unmatched. The CDR3 is made up of 15 amino acids. Germline CDR1 is SNHLY and CDR2 is FYNNEI. Looking up the rest from reference TRBV2 and TRBJ2-7 gives the full variable domain: EPEVTQTPSHQVTQMGQEVILRCVPISNHLYFYWYRQILGQKVEFLVSFYNNEISEKSEIFDDQFSVERPDGSNFTLKIRSTKLEDSAMYFCASSDLQGADDEQYFGPGTRLTVT.

This clonotype has at least ten counts. The chain is built from TRBV11-2 and TRBJ2-5; 9 bases match TRBD1. The CDR3 runs 16 residues. CDR1 is SGHAT, CDR2 FQNNGV, per germline. Trimming cost V 5 bases and J 6 bases; bases outside gene matches: 13. The CDR3 is CASSLVGQGGGKTQYF. As DNA, the CDR3 is TGTGCCAGCAGCCTAGTGGGACAGGGTGGAGGAAAGACCCAGTACTTC.

Many counts were recorded for this clonotype. The chain uses TRBV11-2 and TRBJ1-1, with D maybe TRBD1 (6 bases). The CDR3 has 15 residues. The V end was cut by 0 bases, the J end by 0 bases, with 8 bases between. Germline loops: CDR1 SGHAT, CDR2 FQNNGV. Written as DNA, the CDR3 is TGTGCCAGCAGCTTAGATGGACAGCTGAACACTGAAGCTTTCTTT. Protein: CASSLDGQLNTEAFF.

This clonotype was seen repeatedly, ten times or more. V and J are TRBV12-3 or TRBV12-4 and TRBJ2-2; 9 nucleotides agree with TRBD2. V was pared by 6 bases and J by 0 bases, with 5 bases of the junction left unmatched. The CDR3 is 16 residues long. CDR3 in amino acids: CASRPVAGANTGELFF. The CDR3 DNA follows: TGTGCCAGCAGACCTGTAGCGGGGGCGAACACCGGGGAGCTGTTTTTT.

This clonotype was picked up many times. The CDR3 protein is CSAPGGRSYTF. In nucleotides, the CDR3 is TGCAGTGCCCCAGGGGGCCGGTCCTACACCTTC. This rearrangement joins TRBV20-1 to TRBJ1-2, with 8 bases identical to TRBD1. The CDR3 loop spans 11 amino acids. Germline V lookup: CDR1 DFQATT, CDR2 SNEGSKA (reference sequence). With V trimmed by 6 bases and J by 10 bases, 7 bases remained unmatched.

Many counts were recorded for this clonotype. V gene TRBV6-5 combines with J gene TRBJ2-7; D is perhaps TRBD1 (6 bases). The V gene lost 4 bases and the J gene lost 6 bases, with 10 bases spanning the gap. Germline CDR1 reads MNHEY; CDR2 reads SVGAGI. The CDR3 is 12 residues long. This chain's CDR3 is CASSSTGSEQYF. CDR3 coding DNA: TGTGCCAGCAGTTCGACAGGCAGCGAGCAGTACTTC.

This chain uses TRBV12-3 or TRBV12-4 with TRBJ2-5; D is uncertain. The length of the CDR3 is 18 residues. V was pared by 2 bases and J by 5 bases, with 24 bases between. The CDR3 DNA is TGTGCCAGCAGTTTAAATCATCACGGGTCTCTGGGTTTGGAGACCCAGTACTTC. It encodes CASSLNHHGSLGLETQYF.

The chain combines TRBV5-1 with TRBJ1-1; 7 bases match TRBD1. V was clipped by 3 bases and J by 2 bases; unmatched bases: 7. The CDR3 is 15 amino acids. Germline-derived CDR1 and CDR2 are SGHRS and YFSETQ. The CDR3 DNA sequence: TGCGCCAGCAGCTCCCAACAGGGGAAAAACACTGAAGCTTTCTTT. It is translated as CASSSQQGKNTEAFF.

This clonotype was counted only a few times. The chain has TRBV5-1 and TRBJ1-2, with D uncertain. The ends were cut back, 5 bases at V and 8 bases at J, with 13 bases in the middle. This CDR3 has 12 amino acids. Germline V gene lookup returns CDR1 SGHRS and CDR2 YFSETQ. CDR3 amino acids: CASRAVLGGYTF. CDR3 in DNA: TGCGCCAGCAGGGCAGTTCTTGGCGGCTACACCTTC. The whole variable domain, filled in from reference TRBV5-1 and TRBJ1-2, reads KAGVTQTPRYLIKTRGQQVTLSCSPISGHRSVSWYQQTPGQGLQFLFEYFSETQRNKGNFPGRFSGRQFSNSRSEMNVSTLELGDSALYLCASRAVLGGYTFGSGTRLTVV.

The chain has TRBV4-2 and TRBJ1-1; maybe TRBD1 (5 bases). The CDR3 has 16 residues. Trimming took 1 base from V and 5 from J, leaving 17 bases between them. Looked up from germline, CDR1 is LGHNA and CDR2 is YNFKEQ. CDR3 region: CASSQGSRAGLTEAFF. CDR3 in DNA: TGTGCCAGCAGCCAAGGGTCCAGGGCAGGGCTTACTGAAGCTTTCTTT.

This sequence joins TRBV9 and TRBJ1-1; TRBD1 matches at 7 bases. The germline CDR1 and CDR2 sequences are SGDLS and YYNGEE. This CDR3 is 15 amino acids long. J lost 2 bases, V lost 3 bases, and 7 bases had no gene match. In DNA, the CDR3 is TGTGCCAGCAGCGCTCATCAGGGGGTCAACACTGAAGCTTTCTTT. This sequence encodes CASSAHQGVNTEAFF.

Ten or more counts support this clonotype. The rearrangement links TRBV30 to TRBJ2-4, with D possibly being TRBD1 (6 bases). The CDR3 sequence is 14 residues long. Trimming took 0 bases from V and 3 from J, leaving 9 bases between them. Looked up from germline, CDR1 is GTSNPN and CDR2 is SVGIG (reference sequence). The CDR3 here is CAWSVQGSKNIQYF. CDR3 nucleotides: TGTGCCTGGAGTGTTCAGGGGAGCAAAAACATTCAGTACTTC.

The V call is TRBV6-1, the J call TRBJ1-5; 7 bases agree with TRBD1. This CDR3 has 16 amino acids. Per the germline V gene, CDR1 is MNHNS and CDR2 is SASEGT. Germline trimming cut 3 bases from V and 3 bases from J; bases unmatched to any gene: 8. The CDR3 spells CASSERDRATNQPQHF. The CDR3 DNA reads as TGTGCCAGCAGTGAGAGAGACAGGGCTACCAATCAGCCCCAGCATTTT.

This clonotype was detected ten times or more. The chain is built from TRBV20-1 and TRBJ2-4; D uncertain. V was clipped by 2 bases and J by 0 bases, with 5 bases between them. From germline, CDR1 is DFQATT and CDR2 SNEGSKA (reference sequence). There are 13 residues in the CDR3. CDR3 in DNA: TGCAGTGCTAGACAAGGAGCCAAAAACATTCAGTACTTC. Its translation: CSARQGAKNIQYF.

The chain combines TRBV20-1 with TRBJ1-2; D unclear. Germline CDR1 DFQATT, CDR2 SNEGSKA (reference sequence). The length of the CDR3 is 15 residues. The V end lost 7 bases, the J end lost 2 bases, and 20 bases lay between the germline ends. CDR3 loop: CSVDRPSGRNYGYTF. DNA for the CDR3: TGCAGTGTAGATCGACCCTCAGGACGGAACTATGGCTACACCTTC.

Worth noting for this clonotype: No conserved phenylalanine or tryptophan is present at the end of the CDR3, so a read error is the likely explanation. The DNA is left out, because the CDR3 cannot be placed on it with certainty; the CDR3 is given as TCRdb lists it. The chain is built from TRBV7-3 and TRBJ2-2; TRBD1, as called in the table, went unchecked against the DNA. Per germline, CDR1 SGHTA and CDR2 FQGTGA. 14 amino acids form the CDR3, both terminal residues included. CDR3 sequence: CASQQGARTGELCV.

This clonotype was counted only a few times. This sequence joins TRBV6-2 or TRBV6-3 and TRBJ2-7, with TRBD2 matching over 7 bases. Per the germline V gene, CDR1 is MNHEY and CDR2 is SVGEGT. This CDR3 region has 15 residues. Germline trimming cut 6 bases from V and 6 bases from J; bases unmatched to any gene: 14. The CDR3 spells CASRASGGKRGEQYF. CDR3 bases: TGTGCCAGCAGGGCCTCGGGGGGAAAGAGGGGCGAGCAGTACTTC.

CDR3 in amino acids: CASSPQRQGLYEQYF. CDR3 coding DNA: TGTGCCAGCAGCCCGCAGAGACAGGGTTTGTACGAGCAGTACTTC. The J gene is TRBJ2-7, the V gene TRBV7-6; 7 bases agree with TRBD1. Germline CDR1 and CDR2: SGHVS and FNYEAQ. The CDR3 spans 15 residues. After removal of 5 bases from V and 4 bases from J, the junction contained 11 bases not matched to a gene.